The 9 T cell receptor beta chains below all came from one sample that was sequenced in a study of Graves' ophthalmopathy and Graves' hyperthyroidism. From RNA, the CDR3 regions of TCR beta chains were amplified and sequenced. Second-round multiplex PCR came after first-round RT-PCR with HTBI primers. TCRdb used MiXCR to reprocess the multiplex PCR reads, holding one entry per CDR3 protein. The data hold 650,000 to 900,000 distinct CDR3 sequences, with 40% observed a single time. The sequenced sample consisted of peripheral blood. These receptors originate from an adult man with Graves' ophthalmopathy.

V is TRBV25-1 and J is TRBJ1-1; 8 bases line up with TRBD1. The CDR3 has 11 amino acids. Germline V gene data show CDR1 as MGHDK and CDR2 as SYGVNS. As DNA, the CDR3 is TGTGCTCGACAGGGGACGACTGAAGCTTTCTTT. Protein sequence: CARQGTTEAFF.

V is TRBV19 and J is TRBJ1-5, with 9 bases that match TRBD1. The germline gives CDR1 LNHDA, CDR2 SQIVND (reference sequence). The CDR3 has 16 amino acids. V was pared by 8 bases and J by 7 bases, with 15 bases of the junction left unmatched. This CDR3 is CASGGPHGTGRQPQHF. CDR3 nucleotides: TGTGCCAGTGGCGGCCCACACGGGACAGGGAGACAGCCCCAGCATTTT.

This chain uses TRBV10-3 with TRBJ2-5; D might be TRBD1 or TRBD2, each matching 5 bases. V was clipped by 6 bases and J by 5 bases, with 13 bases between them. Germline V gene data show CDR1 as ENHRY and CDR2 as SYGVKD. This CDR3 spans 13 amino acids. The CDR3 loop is CAIRGPGMETQYF. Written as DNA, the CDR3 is TGTGCCATCAGGGGGCCGGGGATGGAGACCCAGTACTTC.

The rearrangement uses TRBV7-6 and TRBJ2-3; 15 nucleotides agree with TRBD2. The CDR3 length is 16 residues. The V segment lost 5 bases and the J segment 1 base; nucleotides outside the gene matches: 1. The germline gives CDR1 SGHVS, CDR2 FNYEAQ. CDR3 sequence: CASSRTSGRGTDTQYF. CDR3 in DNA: TGTGCCAGCAGCCGGACTAGCGGGAGGGGCACAGATACGCAGTATTTT.

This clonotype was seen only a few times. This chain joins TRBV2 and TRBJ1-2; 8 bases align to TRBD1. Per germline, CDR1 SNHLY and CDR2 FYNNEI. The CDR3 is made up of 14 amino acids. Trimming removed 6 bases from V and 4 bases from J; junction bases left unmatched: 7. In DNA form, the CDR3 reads TGTGCCAGCAGGCCTCAGGGGGCAGGCTATGGCTACACCTTC. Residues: CASRPQGAGYGYTF.

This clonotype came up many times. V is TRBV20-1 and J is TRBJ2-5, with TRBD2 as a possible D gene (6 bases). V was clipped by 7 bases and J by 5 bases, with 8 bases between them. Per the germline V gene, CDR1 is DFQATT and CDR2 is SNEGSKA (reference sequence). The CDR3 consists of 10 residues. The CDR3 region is CSGGDETQYF. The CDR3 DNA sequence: TGCAGTGGGGGGGACGAGACCCAGTACTTC.

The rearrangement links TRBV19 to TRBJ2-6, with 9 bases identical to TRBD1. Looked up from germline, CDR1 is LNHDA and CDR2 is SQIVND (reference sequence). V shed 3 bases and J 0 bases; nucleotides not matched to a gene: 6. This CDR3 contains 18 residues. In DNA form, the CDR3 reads TGTGCCAGTAGTATGGGACAGGGCCCTACCTCTGGGGCCAACGTCCTGACTTTC. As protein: CASSMGQGPTSGANVLTF.

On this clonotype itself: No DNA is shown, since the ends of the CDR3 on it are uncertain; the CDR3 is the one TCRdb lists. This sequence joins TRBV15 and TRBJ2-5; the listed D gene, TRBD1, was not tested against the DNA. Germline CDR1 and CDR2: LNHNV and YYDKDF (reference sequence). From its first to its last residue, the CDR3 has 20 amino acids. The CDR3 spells CATSRGTAYGYTFGSGTQYF.

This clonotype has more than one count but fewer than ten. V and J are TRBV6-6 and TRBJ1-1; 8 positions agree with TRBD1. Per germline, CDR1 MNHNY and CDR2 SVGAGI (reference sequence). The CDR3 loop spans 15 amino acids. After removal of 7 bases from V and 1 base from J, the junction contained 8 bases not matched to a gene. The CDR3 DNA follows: TGTGCCAGCACCAAAAATGGACAGGGGAACACTGAAGCTTTCTTT. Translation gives CASTKNGQGNTEAFF.